This T cell receptor (beta chain) derives from a study of T cell responses to AZD1222 COVID-19 vaccine. General study points: Most donors were white British, females outnumbered males, and clonal diversity was possibly underestimated. The study identified only six AZD1222 recipients as seropositive at baseline.

The CDR3 totals 14 residues. V lost 0 bases and J 7 bases, leaving 13 bases between the germline ends. Germline CDR1 SGDLS, CDR2 YYNGEE. In its sample, this clone was seen a few times. Its antigen is undetermined. Repertoires were generated with immunoSEQ multiplex PCR, while TCRdb's copy carries only in-frame clones and drops some. The table lists roughly 200,000 clones, about 93% of them singletons, with about 1% in the top ten. The sequence was collected from an adult in good health. The input for sequencing was peripheral blood, taken on day 0 of MenACWY control vaccination. The chain combines TRBV9 with TRBJ1-2; unclear D gene. The CDR3 DNA reads as TGTGCCAGCAGCGTAGTCGATTGGGGAGGTGGCTACACCTTC. Protein: CASSVVDWGGGYTF.